What follows are 16 T cell receptor beta chains derived from one specimen sequenced in a study of CD8+ T cells in alopecia areata. RNA extraction was followed by reverse transcription into cDNA, which acted as the sequencing template. The data were produced by immunoSEQ multiplex PCR, yet TCRdb's version contains in-frame clones alone and is incomplete. Among some 110,000 clones listed, approximately 38% were seen once. The sequenced sample was CD4+ T cells sorted from blood. The receptors were sampled from a human donor with alopecia areata.

The rearrangement links TRBV23-1 to TRBJ1-2; 7 nucleotides line up with TRBD1. TRBV23-1 is marked as an open reading frame, function uncertain. Germline trimming cut 6 bases from V and 8 bases from J; bases unmatched to any gene: 21. The CDR3 contains 17 residues. CDR3 region: CASSPRTLQGRLGGYTF. DNA for the CDR3: TGCGCCAGCAGCCCCCGAACCTTACAGGGGAGGTTAGGAGGCTACACCTTC.

This clone appeared a few times. This chain joins TRBV30 and TRBJ2-5; TRBD2 might be the D (6 bases). Germline lookup yields CDR1 GTSNPN and CDR2 SVGIG (reference sequence). The CDR3 extends over 13 amino acids. V gave up 4 bases and J gave up 5 bases, with 14 bases separating them. This CDR3 is CAWTRLGLETQYF. The CDR3, as DNA: TGTGCCTGGACGCGACTAGGTCTGGAGACCCAGTACTTC.

The V gene is TRBV28, the J gene TRBJ2-7; D might be TRBD1 or TRBD2, each matching 6 bases. The CDR3 contains 12 residues. Trimming cost V 6 bases and J 9 bases, with 15 bases left between them. Germline loops: CDR1 MDHEN, CDR2 SYDVKM. CDR3 DNA: TGTGCCAGCAGCCCCCGTACGGGGGCGCAGTACTTC. As protein: CASSPRTGAQYF.

The chain recombines TRBV28 with TRBJ2-6; no definite D call. CDR3 length: 15 residues. V dropped 2 bases and J dropped 0 bases, with 5 bases sitting between them. Germline CDR1 and CDR2: MDHEN and SYDVKM. CDR3 amino acids: CASSLLSSGANVLTF. CDR3 sequence (DNA): TGTGCCAGCAGTTTACTCAGCTCTGGGGCCAACGTCCTGACTTTC.

Regarding this clone: At the DNA level, this CDR3 is encoded by other sequences in the same sample as well. The CDR3 region is CASSQGAYNEQFF. DNA for the CDR3: TGCGCCAGCAGCCAAGGAGCCTACAATGAGCAGTTCTTC. This chain links TRBV4-3 with TRBJ2-1; D unclear. The CDR3 is 13 amino acids. Germline values: CDR1 LGHNA, CDR2 YSLEER. V was pared by 1 base and J by 2 bases, with 3 bases between.

CDR3 amino acids: CSVQVGVLNSPLHF. DNA for the CDR3: TGCAGCGTTCAGGTTGGGGTCCTTAATTCACCCCTCCACTTT. V is TRBV29-1 and J is TRBJ1-6, with no clear D. The V gene lost 5 bases and the J gene lost 6 bases, with 14 bases spanning the gap. Germline V gene lookup returns CDR1 SQVTM and CDR2 ANQGSEA. This CDR3 contains 14 residues.

The chain couples TRBV18 to TRBJ1-1; D unresolved. This CDR3 is built from 13 residues. Germline V CDR1 and CDR2: KGHSH, LQKENI. Trimming removed 1 base at V and 0 bases at J, with 3 bases between. CDR3 in DNA: TGTGCCAGCTCACCACAAATGAACACTGAAGCTTTCTTT. As protein: CASSPQMNTEAFF.

The chain has TRBV5-1 and TRBJ2-2; 7 bases match TRBD1. Unmatched junction bases numbered 2, after V lost 3 bases and J lost 3 bases. The CDR3 totals 14 residues. CDR1 is SGHRS, CDR2 YFSETQ, per germline. In DNA, the CDR3 is TGCGCCAGCAGCTCGGGACAGCACACCGGGGAGCTGTTTTTT. This translates into CASSSGQHTGELFF.

This chain joins TRBV7-9 and TRBJ1-1; D not resolved. CDR3 length: 14 amino acids. Germline lookup yields CDR1 SEHNR and CDR2 FQNEAQ (reference sequence). Trimming stripped 0 bases from V and 4 bases from J, with 9 bases between. The CDR3 nucleotides read TGTGCCAGCAGCTTAGCGATGGGGAGCACTGAAGCTTTCTTT. Its protein product is CASSLAMGSTEAFF.

This clone is a singleton in its sample. This sequence joins TRBV29-1 and TRBJ1-2; 8 bases map to TRBD1. The CDR3 length is 15 residues. Germline V CDR1 and CDR2: SQVTM, ANQGSEA. V lost 6 bases to trimming and J lost 2 bases; unmatched junction nucleotides: 11. In DNA form, the CDR3 reads TGCAGCGTGGCTAATGGACAGGGACGAAACTATGGCTACACCTTC. This encodes CSVANGQGRNYGYTF.

This clone was observed a few times. The chain carries TRBV29-1 and TRBJ2-7, with D possibly TRBD1 on 6 matching bases. The CDR3 has 11 residues. Looked up from germline, CDR1 is SQVTM and CDR2 is ANQGSEA. Trimming cost V 6 bases and J 5 bases, with 11 bases left between them. CDR3 sequence (DNA): TGCAGCGTGCGCGCAGGGGACGAGCAGTACTTC. It encodes CSVRAGDEQYF.

The rearrangement uses TRBV4-3 and TRBJ2-3; a weak D match, TRBD1 (6 bases). CDR1 LGHNA and CDR2 YSLEER come from the germline V gene. Trimming pared 3 bases from V and 0 bases from J, leaving 13 bases between. The length of the CDR3 is 16 residues. CDR3 residues: CASSHRDTESTDTQYF. Written as DNA, the CDR3 is TGCGCCAGCAGCCACCGGGACACCGAAAGCACAGATACGCAGTATTTT.

The CDR3 nucleotides read TGTGCCAGCAGTTACCAGGCTGGCATAACTGAAGCTTTCTTT. Translation gives CASSYQAGITEAFF. This chain connects TRBV6-5 to TRBJ1-1, with unresolved D. The germline V and J ends were trimmed by 2 bases and 5 bases, with 12 bases remaining between them. This CDR3 is 14 amino acids long. Looked up from germline, CDR1 is MNHEY and CDR2 is SVGAGI.

This clone was seen a single time. The gene calls are TRBV30 and TRBJ2-1; D may be TRBD2 (6 bases). Germline-derived CDR1 and CDR2 are GTSNPN and SVGIG (reference sequence). Deletions cut 4 bases from V and 15 bases from J, with 19 bases between. The CDR3 runs 12 residues. The CDR3 DNA follows: TGTGCCTGGAAGGGTAGGGCGGGAAGTTTGTTCTTC. Encoded protein: CAWKGRAGSLFF.

This clone was detected only a few times. The chain is built from TRBV29-1 and TRBJ1-3; 8 bases agree with TRBD1. CDR3 size: 15 residues. In germline, CDR1 is SQVTM, CDR2 ANQGSEA. V shed 5 bases, J shed 0 bases, and the junction held 6 bases outside the gene matches. CDR3: CSVWTGLSSGNTIYF. CDR3 in DNA: TGCAGCGTTTGGACAGGGCTGAGCTCTGGAAACACCATATATTTT. Using reference TRBV29-1 and TRBJ1-3 for the parts outside the CDR3, the full variable domain is SAVISQKPSRDICQRGTSLTIQCQVDSQVTMMFWYRQQPGQSLTLIATANQGSEATYESGFVIDKFPISRPNLTFSTLTVSNMSPEDSSIYLCSVWTGLSSGNTIYFGEGSWLTVV.

This clone has just a few counts. The gene calls are TRBV5-1 and TRBJ2-5; tentatively, D is TRBD1 or TRBD2 (5 bases each). Germline V CDR1 and CDR2: SGHRS, YFSETQ. The CDR3 totals 11 residues. V was shortened by 4 bases and J by 7 bases, with 8 bases between the two germline ends. CDR3 sequence (DNA): TGCGCCAGCAGCGAGGGGCGGACCCAGTACTTC. It yields the protein CASSEGRTQYF.